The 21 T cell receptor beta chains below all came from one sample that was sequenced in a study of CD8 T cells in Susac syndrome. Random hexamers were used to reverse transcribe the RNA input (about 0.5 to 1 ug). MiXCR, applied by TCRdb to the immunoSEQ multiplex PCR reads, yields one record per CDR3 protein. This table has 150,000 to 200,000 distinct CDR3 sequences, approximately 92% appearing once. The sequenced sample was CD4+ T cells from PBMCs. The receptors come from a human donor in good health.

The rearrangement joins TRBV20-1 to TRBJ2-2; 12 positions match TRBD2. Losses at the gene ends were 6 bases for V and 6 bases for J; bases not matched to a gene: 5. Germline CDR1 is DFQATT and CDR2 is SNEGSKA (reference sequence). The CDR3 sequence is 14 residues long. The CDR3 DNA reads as TGCAGTGCCTCACTAGCGGGGGGTTCCGGGGAGCTGTTTTTT. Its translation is CSASLAGGSGELFF.

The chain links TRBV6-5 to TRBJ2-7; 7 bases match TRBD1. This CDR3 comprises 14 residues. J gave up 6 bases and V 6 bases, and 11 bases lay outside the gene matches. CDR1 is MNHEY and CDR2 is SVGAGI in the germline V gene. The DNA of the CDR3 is TGTGCCAGCAGAAGTTCTACAGGGGCGGGCGAGCAGTACTTC. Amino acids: CASRSSTGAGEQYF.

The CDR3 nucleotides read TGCAGCGTTGAATCGGGACAGACCTACGAGCAGTACTTC. This translates into CSVESGQTYEQYF. The V gene is TRBV29-1, the J gene TRBJ2-7; 7 positions match TRBD1. The CDR3 extends over 13 amino acids. Germline trimming cut 2 bases from V and 2 bases from J; bases unmatched to any gene: 3. Germline CDR1 is SQVTM and CDR2 is ANQGSEA.

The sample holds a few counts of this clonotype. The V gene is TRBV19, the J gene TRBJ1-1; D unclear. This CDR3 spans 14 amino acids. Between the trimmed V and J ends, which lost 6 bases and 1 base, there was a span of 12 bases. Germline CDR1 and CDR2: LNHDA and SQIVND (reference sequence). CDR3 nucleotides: TGTGCCAGTAGCCCCCGGCGGGGGAACACTGAAGCTTTCTTT. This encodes CASSPRRGNTEAFF.

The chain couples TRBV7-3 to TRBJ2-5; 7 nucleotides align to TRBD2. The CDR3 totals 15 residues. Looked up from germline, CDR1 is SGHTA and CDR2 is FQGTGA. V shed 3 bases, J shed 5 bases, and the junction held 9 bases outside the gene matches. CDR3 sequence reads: CASSFQPGGGETQYF. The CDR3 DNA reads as TGTGCCAGCAGCTTCCAGCCTGGGGGAGGGGAGACCCAGTACTTC.

CDR3 sequence (DNA): TGTGCCACCAGCAGAGATACCAGGGACTCCCCCGGGGAGCTGTTTTTT. As protein: CATSRDTRDSPGELFF. The chain uses TRBV15 and TRBJ2-2; D is possibly TRBD2 (6 bases). This CDR3 is built from 16 residues. Germline lookup yields CDR1 LNHNV and CDR2 YYDKDF (reference sequence). V lost 0 bases and J 6 bases, leaving 14 bases between the germline ends.

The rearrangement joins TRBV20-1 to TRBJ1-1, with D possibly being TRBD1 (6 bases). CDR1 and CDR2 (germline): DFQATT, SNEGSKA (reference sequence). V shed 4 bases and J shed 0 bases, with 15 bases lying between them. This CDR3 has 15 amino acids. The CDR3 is CSATDLGQLNTEAFF. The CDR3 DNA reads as TGCAGTGCTACAGATTTGGGACAACTGAACACTGAAGCTTTCTTT.

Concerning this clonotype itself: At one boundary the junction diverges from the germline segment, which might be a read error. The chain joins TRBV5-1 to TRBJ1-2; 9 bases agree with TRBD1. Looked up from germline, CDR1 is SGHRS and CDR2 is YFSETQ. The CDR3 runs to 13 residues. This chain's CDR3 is CASSLDRGAGYTF. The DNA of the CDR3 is TGCGCCAGCAGTTTGGACAGGGGAGCCGGCTACACCTTC.

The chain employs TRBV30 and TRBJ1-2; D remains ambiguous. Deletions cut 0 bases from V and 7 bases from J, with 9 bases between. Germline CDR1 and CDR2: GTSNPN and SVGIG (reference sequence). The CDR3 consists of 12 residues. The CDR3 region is CAWSVERAGYTF. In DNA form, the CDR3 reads TGTGCCTGGAGTGTAGAGCGGGCTGGCTACACCTTC.

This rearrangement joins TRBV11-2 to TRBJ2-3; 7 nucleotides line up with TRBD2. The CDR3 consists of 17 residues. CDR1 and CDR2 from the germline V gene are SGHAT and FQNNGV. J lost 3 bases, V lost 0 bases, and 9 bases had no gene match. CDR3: CASSLDLGSGLTDTQYF. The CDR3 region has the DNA TGTGCCAGCAGCTTAGATTTGGGTAGCGGGTTAACAGATACGCAGTATTTT.

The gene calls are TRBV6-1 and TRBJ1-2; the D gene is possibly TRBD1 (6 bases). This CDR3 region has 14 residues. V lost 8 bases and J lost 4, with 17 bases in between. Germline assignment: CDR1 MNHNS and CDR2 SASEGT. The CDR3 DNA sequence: TGTGCCAGCCTAGAAAGGGGGAGGCTCTATGGCTACACCTTC. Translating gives CASLERGRLYGYTF.

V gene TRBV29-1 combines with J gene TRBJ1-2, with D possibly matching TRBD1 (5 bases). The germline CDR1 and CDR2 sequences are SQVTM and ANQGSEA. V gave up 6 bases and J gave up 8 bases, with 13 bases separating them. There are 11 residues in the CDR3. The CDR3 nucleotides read TGCAGCGTCGTAGGGGTGGAAGGCTACACCTTC. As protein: CSVVGVEGYTF.

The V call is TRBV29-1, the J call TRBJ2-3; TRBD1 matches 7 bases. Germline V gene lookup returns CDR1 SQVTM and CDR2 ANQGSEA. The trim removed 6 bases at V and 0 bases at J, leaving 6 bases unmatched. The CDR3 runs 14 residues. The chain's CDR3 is CSVAGQDSTDTQYF. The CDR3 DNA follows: TGCAGCGTAGCCGGACAGGATAGCACAGATACGCAGTATTTT.

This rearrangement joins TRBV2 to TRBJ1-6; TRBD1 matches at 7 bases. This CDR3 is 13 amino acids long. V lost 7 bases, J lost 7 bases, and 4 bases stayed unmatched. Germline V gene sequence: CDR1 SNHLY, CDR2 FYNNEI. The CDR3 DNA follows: TGTGCCAGCATGGGACAGCCCAATTCACCCCTCCACTTT. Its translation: CASMGQPNSPLHF.

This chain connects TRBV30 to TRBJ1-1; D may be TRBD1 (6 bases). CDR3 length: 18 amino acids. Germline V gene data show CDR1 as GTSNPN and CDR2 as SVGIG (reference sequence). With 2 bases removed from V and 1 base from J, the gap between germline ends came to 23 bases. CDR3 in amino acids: CAWSLYPRGRGQNTEAFF. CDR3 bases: TGTGCCTGGAGTCTTTACCCAAGGGGCCGGGGACAGAACACTGAAGCTTTCTTT.

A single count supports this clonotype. CDR3 residues: CASSGRRRGEETQYF. CDR3 bases: TGTGCCAGCAGTGGGCGAAGGCGGGGGGAAGAGACCCAGTACTTC. This chain uses TRBV6-1 with TRBJ2-5; TRBD2 matches 8 bases. Germline CDR1 MNHNS, CDR2 SASEGT. The trim removed 4 bases at V and 3 bases at J, leaving 7 bases unmatched. The CDR3 consists of 15 residues.

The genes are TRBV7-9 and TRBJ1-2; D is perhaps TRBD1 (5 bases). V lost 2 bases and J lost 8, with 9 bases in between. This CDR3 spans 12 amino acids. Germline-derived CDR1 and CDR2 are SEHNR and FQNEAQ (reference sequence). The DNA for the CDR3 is TGTGCCAGCAGCTTACCAGGGTTCGGCTACACCTTC. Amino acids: CASSLPGFGYTF. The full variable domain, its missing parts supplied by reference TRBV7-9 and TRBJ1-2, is DTGVSQNPRHKITKRGQNVTFRCDPISEHNRLYWYRQTLGQGPEFLTYFQNEAQLEKSRLLSDRFSAERPKGSFSTLEIQRTEQGDSAMYLCASSLPGFGYTFGSGTRLTVV.

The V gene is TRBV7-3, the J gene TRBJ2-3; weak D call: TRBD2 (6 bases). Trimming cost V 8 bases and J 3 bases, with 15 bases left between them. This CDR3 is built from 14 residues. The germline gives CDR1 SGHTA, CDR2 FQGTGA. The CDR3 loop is CASGEGLATDTQYF. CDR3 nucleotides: TGTGCCAGCGGCGAGGGGCTAGCGACAGATACGCAGTATTTT.

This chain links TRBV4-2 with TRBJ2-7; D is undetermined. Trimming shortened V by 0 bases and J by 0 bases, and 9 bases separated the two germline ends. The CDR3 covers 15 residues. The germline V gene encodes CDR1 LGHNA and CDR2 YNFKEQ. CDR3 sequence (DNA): TGTGCCAGCAGCCAAGACATTTCTTACTCCTACGAGCAGTACTTC. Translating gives CASSQDISYSYEQYF.

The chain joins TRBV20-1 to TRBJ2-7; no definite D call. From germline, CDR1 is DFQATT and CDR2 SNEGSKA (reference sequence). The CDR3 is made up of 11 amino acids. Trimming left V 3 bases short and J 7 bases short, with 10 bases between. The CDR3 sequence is CSASGPGEQYF. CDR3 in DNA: TGCAGTGCTAGTGGCCCCGGGGAGCAGTACTTC.

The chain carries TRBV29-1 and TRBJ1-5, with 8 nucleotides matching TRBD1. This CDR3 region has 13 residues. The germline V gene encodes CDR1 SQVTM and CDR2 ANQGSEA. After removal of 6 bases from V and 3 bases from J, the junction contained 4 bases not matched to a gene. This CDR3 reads CSVGQAINQPQHF. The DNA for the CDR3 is TGCAGCGTGGGACAGGCGATCAATCAGCCCCAGCATTTT.